A selection of T cell receptor beta chains follows, all from one sample in a study of T cell responses to AZD1222 COVID-19 vaccine. Libraries were prepared by immunoSEQ multiplex PCR; TCRdb keeps only in-frame clonotypes and omits some of them. The sample consists of tens of thousands of clones, about 74% of them appearing once. Sequencing used peripheral blood, obtained 28 days after the second AZD1222 dose. Receptors originate from an adult who received the AZD1222 COVID-19 vaccine. CDR3s include the opening cysteine and the closing phenylalanine or tryptophan. A D gene is named only where the DNA matches it firmly. Clone size, where shown, is once, few, many, or a class for clones that have expanded.

D gene: NA
J gene: TRBJ2-7
V gene: TRBV27
clone size: few
CDR3 protein: CASSLSGPGTSGNEQYF
CDR3 DNA: TGTGCCAGCAGTTTATCCGGGCCAGGGACCTCCGGGAACGAGCAGTACTTC

D gene: TRBD2
J gene: TRBJ2-7
V gene: TRBV4-2
clone size: NA
CDR3 protein: CASSQTAGDTYEQYF
CDR3 DNA: TGTGCCAGCAGCCAAACGGCGGGGGATACCTACGAGCAGTACTTC

D gene: NA
J gene: TRBJ1-2
V gene: TRBV5-1
clone size: once
CDR3 protein: CASSFSSYGYTF
CDR3 DNA: TGCGCCAGCAGCTTTAGTTCCTATGGCTACACCTTC

D gene: TRBD2
J gene: TRBJ2-1
V gene: TRBV3-1/TRBV3-2
clone size: NA
CDR3 protein: CASSQVGRGGSYNEQFF
CDR3 DNA: TGTGCCAGCAGCCAAGTAGGGCGGGGGGGTAGCTACAATGAGCAGTTCTTC

D gene: NA
J gene: TRBJ1-1
V gene: TRBV12-3/TRBV12-4
clone size: NA
CDR3 protein: CASSFGSRKQAFF
CDR3 DNA: TGTGCCAGCAGTTTTGGCAGCCGCAAGCAAGCTTTCTTT

D gene: NA
J gene: TRBJ2-1
V gene: TRBV10-3
clone size: NA
CDR3 protein: CAISESRGAVF
CDR3 DNA: TGTGCCATCAGTGAGTCGAGGGGAGCGGTCTTC

D gene: TRBD2
J gene: TRBJ2-1
V gene: TRBV9
clone size: NA
CDR3 protein: CASSPLRGGDEQFF
CDR3 DNA: TGTGCCAGCAGCCCACTCCGCGGGGGGGACGAGCAGTTCTTC

D gene: NA
J gene: TRBJ2-6
V gene: TRBV7-6
clone size: NA
CDR3 protein: CASSFRRRGSGANVLTF
CDR3 DNA: TGTGCCAGCAGCTTCAGGCGCCGGGGCTCTGGGGCCAACGTCCTGACTTTC

D gene: NA
J gene: TRBJ1-6
V gene: TRBV10-3
clone size: NA
CDR3 protein: CAISESTRQLNNSPLHF
CDR3 DNA: TGTGCCATCAGTGAGTCGACGAGACAACTAAATAATTCACCCCTCCACTTT

D gene: NA
J gene: TRBJ2-7
V gene: TRBV28
clone size: NA
CDR3 protein: CASSSPDGDYEQYF
CDR3 DNA: TGTGCCAGCAGTTCCCCCGATGGGGATTACGAGCAGTACTTC

D gene: NA
J gene: TRBJ1-1
V gene: TRBV21-1
clone size: NA
CDR3 protein: CASLGVAAFF
CDR3 DNA: TGTGCCAGCTTGGGGGTCGCGGCTTTCTTT

D gene: NA
J gene: TRBJ1-1
V gene: TRBV7-6
clone size: NA
CDR3 protein: CASSLDGQMNTEAFF
CDR3 DNA: TGTGCCAGCAGCTTAGATGGCCAAATGAACACTGAAGCTTTCTTT

D gene: NA
J gene: TRBJ2-7
V gene: TRBV4-2
clone size: NA
CDR3 protein: CASSQDVQGQSSYEQYF
CDR3 DNA: TGTGCCAGCAGCCAAGATGTCCAGGGTCAGTCCTCCTACGAGCAGTACTTC

D gene: NA
J gene: TRBJ1-6
V gene: TRBV11-3
clone size: NA
CDR3 protein: CASSLKRNSPLHF
CDR3 DNA: TGTGCCAGCAGCTTGAAGCGGAATTCACCCCTCCACTTT

D gene: TRBD1
J gene: TRBJ2-7
V gene: TRBV29-1
clone size: NA
CDR3 protein: CSVSGGQGAYEQYF
CDR3 DNA: TGCAGCGTTAGCGGGGGACAGGGGGCCTACGAGCAGTACTTC

D gene: NA
J gene: TRBJ1-5
V gene: TRBV3-1/TRBV3-2
clone size: NA
CDR3 protein: CASSQSGYSNQPQHF
CDR3 DNA: TGTGCCAGCAGCCAATCAGGGTATAGCAATCAGCCCCAGCATTTT

D gene: TRBD1
J gene: TRBJ2-3
V gene: TRBV2
clone size: NA
CDR3 protein: CASSERWGQGIKYTQYF
CDR3 DNA: TGTGCCAGCAGTGAGAGGTGGGGACAGGGGATTAAGTATACGCAGTATTTT

D gene: TRBD1
J gene: TRBJ1-2
V gene: TRBV2
clone size: once
CDR3 protein: CASSEWEDRNYGYTF
CDR3 DNA: TGTGCCAGCAGTGAATGGGAGGACAGGAACTATGGCTACACCTTC

D gene: NA
J gene: TRBJ1-1
V gene: TRBV28
clone size: NA
CDR3 protein: CASTGAEAGKDTEAFF
CDR3 DNA: TGTGCCAGCACGGGGGCGGAAGCTGGGAAGGACACTGAAGCTTTCTTT

D gene: TRBD1
J gene: TRBJ1-6
V gene: TRBV30
clone size: NA
CDR3 protein: CAWDRGQDSPLHF
CDR3 DNA: TGTGCCTGGGACAGGGGCCAGGATTCACCCCTCCACTTT

D gene: NA
J gene: TRBJ1-2
V gene: TRBV7-9
clone size: few
CDR3 protein: CASSLDGAYGYTF
CDR3 DNA: TGTGCCAGCAGCTTAGACGGGGCCTATGGCTACACCTTC

D gene: NA
J gene: TRBJ2-7
V gene: TRBV5-6
clone size: NA
CDR3 protein: CASSLASAFGEQYF
CDR3 DNA: TGTGCCAGCAGCTTGGCCTCAGCTTTTGGCGAGCAGTACTTC

D gene: NA
J gene: TRBJ2-7
V gene: TRBV21-1
clone size: NA
CDR3 protein: CANSRDRGFCEQYF
CDR3 DNA: TGTGCCAACTCCCGGGACAGGGGCTTTTGCGAGCAGTACTTC

D gene: NA
J gene: TRBJ1-1
V gene: TRBV6-2/TRBV6-3
clone size: NA
CDR3 protein: CASSHPGLNTEAFF
CDR3 DNA: TGTGCCAGCAGCCACCCGGGGCTGAACACTGAAGCTTTCTTT

D gene: NA
J gene: TRBJ1-1
V gene: TRBV7-6
clone size: few
CDR3 protein: CASSSSLNTEAFF
CDR3 DNA: TGTGCCAGCAGCTCCTCGTTGAACACTGAAGCTTTCTTT

D gene: TRBD1
J gene: TRBJ1-6
V gene: TRBV7-2
clone size: once
CDR3 protein: CASSLESAGGNSPLHF
CDR3 DNA: TGTGCCAGCAGCTTAGAATCGGCAGGGGGTAATTCACCCCTCCACTTT

D gene: TRBD1
J gene: TRBJ1-2
V gene: TRBV24-1
clone size: NA
CDR3 protein: CATSQGGTGNYGYTF
CDR3 DNA: TGTGCCACCAGTCAGGGAGGGACAGGGAACTATGGCTACACCTTC

D gene: TRBD1
J gene: TRBJ2-5
V gene: TRBV19
clone size: NA
CDR3 protein: CASSISPGGVGTQYF
CDR3 DNA: TGTGCCAGTAGTATCTCGCCAGGGGGTGTGGGGACCCAGTACTTC

D gene: NA
J gene: TRBJ1-1
V gene: TRBV6-5
clone size: NA
CDR3 protein: CASSLGDEAFF
CDR3 DNA: TGTGCCAGCAGCCTTGGGGATGAAGCTTTCTTT

D gene: NA
J gene: TRBJ1-2
V gene: TRBV5-4
clone size: few
CDR3 protein: CASRYGRGGYTF
CDR3 DNA: TGTGCCAGCAGGTATGGCCGAGGTGGCTACACCTTC

D gene: NA
J gene: TRBJ2-2
V gene: TRBV18
clone size: NA
CDR3 protein: CASSARQANTGELFF
CDR3 DNA: TGTGCCAGCTCCGCCAGACAGGCGAACACCGGGGAGCTGTTTTTT

D gene: NA
J gene: TRBJ1-2
V gene: TRBV2
clone size: NA
CDR3 protein: CASTRAGENYGYTF
CDR3 DNA: TGTGCCAGCACCCGGGCAGGGGAGAACTATGGCTACACCTTC

D gene: TRBD1
J gene: TRBJ2-2
V gene: TRBV19
clone size: NA
CDR3 protein: CASSGTGVTGELFF
CDR3 DNA: TGTGCCAGTAGTGGGACAGGAGTCACCGGGGAGCTGTTTTTT

D gene: TRBD1
J gene: TRBJ1-2
V gene: TRBV28
clone size: NA
CDR3 protein: CASSSLDRGGGYTF
CDR3 DNA: TGTGCCAGCAGCTCCTTGGACAGGGGAGGTGGCTACACCTTC

D gene: TRBD2
J gene: TRBJ2-1
V gene: TRBV28
clone size: NA
CDR3 protein: CASSLRGGGPPSSYNEQFF
CDR3 DNA: TGTGCCAGCAGTTTACGGGGCGGGGGGCCTCCGAGCTCCTACAATGAGCAGTTCTTC

D gene: NA
J gene: TRBJ1-2
V gene: TRBV27
clone size: NA
CDR3 protein: CASSLYPPYGYTF
CDR3 DNA: TGTGCCAGCAGTTTATACCCCCCTTATGGCTACACCTTC

D gene: NA
J gene: TRBJ2-7
V gene: TRBV7-2
clone size: NA
CDR3 protein: CASSLYPYEQYF
CDR3 DNA: TGTGCCAGCAGCCTCTATCCCTACGAGCAGTACTTC

D gene: NA
J gene: TRBJ1-1
V gene: TRBV5-1
clone size: NA
CDR3 protein: CASSLVSGNTEAFF
CDR3 DNA: TGCGCCAGCAGCTTGGTAAGTGGAAACACTGAAGCTTTCTTT

D gene: NA
J gene: TRBJ2-7
V gene: TRBV19
clone size: NA
CDR3 protein: CASSNPGISYEQYF
CDR3 DNA: TGTGCCAGTAGTAATCCAGGGATCTCTTACGAGCAGTACTTC

D gene: NA
J gene: TRBJ1-3
V gene: TRBV11-2
clone size: NA
CDR3 protein: CASSLEREVSIYF
CDR3 DNA: TGTGCCAGCAGCTTAGAAAGGGAGGTCTCCATATATTTT

D gene: NA
J gene: TRBJ1-1
V gene: TRBV6-6
clone size: NA
CDR3 protein: CASSIGSRGQGRAFF
CDR3 DNA: TGTGCCAGCAGTATCGGCTCAAGGGGTCAGGGCAGAGCTTTCTTT

D gene: NA
J gene: TRBJ1-5
V gene: TRBV7-9
clone size: once
CDR3 protein: CASSRDNQPQHF
CDR3 DNA: TGTGCCAGCAGCCGGGACAATCAGCCCCAGCATTTT

D gene: NA
J gene: TRBJ1-3
V gene: TRBV7-9
clone size: NA
CDR3 protein: CASAQDSYGNTIYF
CDR3 DNA: TGTGCCAGCGCACAGGACAGCTACGGAAACACCATATATTTT

D gene: TRBD2
J gene: TRBJ2-3
V gene: TRBV27
clone size: NA
CDR3 protein: CASSLGPAREDGTDTQYF
CDR3 DNA: TGTGCCAGCAGTTTAGGACCAGCGCGGGAGGATGGCACAGATACGCAGTATTTT

D gene: NA
J gene: TRBJ1-6
V gene: TRBV7-2
clone size: NA
CDR3 protein: CASSPNGGQNSPLHF
CDR3 DNA: TGTGCCAGCAGCCCCAACGGCGGGCAAAATTCACCCCTCCACTTT

D gene: NA
J gene: TRBJ2-7
V gene: TRBV4-3
clone size: NA
CDR3 protein: CASSRSLGGYEQYF
CDR3 DNA: TGCGCCAGCAGCCGATCCCTCGGGGGCTACGAGCAGTACTTC

D gene: TRBD2
J gene: TRBJ2-2
V gene: TRBV6-5
clone size: NA
CDR3 protein: CASSYSERGTGELFF
CDR3 DNA: TGTGCCAGCAGTTACTCTGAGCGGGGGACCGGGGAGCTGTTTTTT

D gene: NA
J gene: TRBJ2-1
V gene: TRBV2
clone size: few
CDR3 protein: CASSVERSSYNEQFF
CDR3 DNA: TGTGCCAGCAGTGTCGAGCGGAGCTCCTACAATGAGCAGTTCTTC

D gene: TRBD1
J gene: TRBJ2-7
V gene: TRBV11-3
clone size: NA
CDR3 protein: CASSQGQGSPYEQYF
CDR3 DNA: TGTGCCAGCAGCCAGGGACAGGGTTCTCCCTACGAGCAGTACTTC

D gene: TRBD1
J gene: TRBJ2-3
V gene: TRBV4-3
clone size: NA
CDR3 protein: CASSQDRAGRGLTDTQYF
CDR3 DNA: TGCGCCAGCAGCCAAGATCGGGCGGGTAGGGGGCTCACAGATACGCAGTATTTT

D gene: TRBD1
J gene: TRBJ2-7
V gene: TRBV7-6
clone size: NA
CDR3 protein: CASSLSAGTESYEQYF
CDR3 DNA: TGTGCCAGCAGCTTGTCGGCCGGGACAGAGAGCTACGAGCAGTACTTC

D gene: TRBD1
J gene: TRBJ1-5
V gene: TRBV19
clone size: NA
CDR3 protein: CASSIQGAEGQPQHF
CDR3 DNA: TGTGCCAGTAGTATTCAGGGGGCTGAAGGTCAGCCCCAGCATTTT

D gene: NA
J gene: TRBJ1-1
V gene: TRBV7-2
clone size: NA
CDR3 protein: CASSPGWDTEAFF
CDR3 DNA: TGTGCCAGCAGCCCAGGGTGGGACACTGAAGCTTTCTTT

D gene: NA
J gene: TRBJ1-2
V gene: TRBV7-9
clone size: NA
CDR3 protein: CASSLGGNYGYTF
CDR3 DNA: TGTGCCAGCAGCTTAGGGGGGAACTATGGCTACACCTTC

D gene: TRBD1
J gene: TRBJ2-7
V gene: TRBV28
clone size: NA
CDR3 protein: CASRLDRETYEQYF
CDR3 DNA: TGTGCCAGCAGGTTGGACAGGGAGACCTACGAGCAGTACTTC

D gene: NA
J gene: TRBJ1-5
V gene: TRBV6-4
clone size: NA
CDR3 protein: CASLTGRHNQPQHF
CDR3 DNA: TGTGCCAGCCTTACAGGGAGGCACAATCAGCCCCAGCATTTT

D gene: NA
J gene: TRBJ2-5
V gene: TRBV3-1/TRBV3-2
clone size: NA
CDR3 protein: CASSQDGGSGGTQYF
CDR3 DNA: TGTGCCAGCAGCCAAGATGGGGGATCCGGGGGGACCCAGTACTTC

D gene: NA
J gene: TRBJ2-3
V gene: TRBV10-3
clone size: NA
CDR3 protein: CAISDGTRTDTQYF
CDR3 DNA: TGTGCCATCAGTGACGGGACAAGAACAGATACGCAGTATTTT

D gene: TRBD1
J gene: TRBJ2-7
V gene: TRBV24-1
clone size: NA
CDR3 protein: CATSSGTGGSYEQYF
CDR3 DNA: TGTGCCACCAGTTCCGGGACAGGGGGCTCCTACGAGCAGTACTTC